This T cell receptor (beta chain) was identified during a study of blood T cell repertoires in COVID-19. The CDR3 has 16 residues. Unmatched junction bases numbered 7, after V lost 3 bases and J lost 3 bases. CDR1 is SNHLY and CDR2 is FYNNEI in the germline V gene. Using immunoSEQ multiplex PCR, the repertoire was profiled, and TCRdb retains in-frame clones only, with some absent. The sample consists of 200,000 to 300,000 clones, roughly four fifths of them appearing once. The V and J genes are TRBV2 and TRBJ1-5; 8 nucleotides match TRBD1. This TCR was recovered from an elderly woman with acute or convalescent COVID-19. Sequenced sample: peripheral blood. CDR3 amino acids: CASSDRRDRNNQPQHF. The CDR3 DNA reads TGTGCCAGCAGTGACCGGCGGGACAGGAACAATCAGCCCCAGCATTTT.